Listed below are T cell receptor beta chains from one sample, sequenced in a study of blood T cell repertoires in COVID-19. TCRdb's table, derived via immunoSEQ multiplex PCR, lists solely in-frame clones and lacks some. This table has fewer than 300,000 clones, 70% to 90% appearing once. The sequencing input was peripheral blood. These receptors were obtained from a man between 18 and 29 years old with active or convalescent COVID-19. Both conserved end residues are part of each CDR3. D genes are given only for firm matches. Not every row has a clone size; where given, it reads once, few, many or a size class.

j_call | v_call | clone_size | d_call | cdr3_nt | cdr3_aa
TRBJ2-7 | TRBV5-4 | . | TRBD1 | TGTGCCAGCAGCGTAGGTGGGGCGACAGGGGCCTTCTACGAGCAGTACTTC | CASSVGGATGAFYEQYF
TRBJ2-7 | TRBV18 | . | TRBD1 | TGTGCCAGCTCACCGGGACAGGGGATCGGCGAGCAGTACTTC | CASSPGQGIGEQYF
TRBJ2-2 | TRBV6-5 | . | TRBD1 | TGTGCCAGCAAAGGACAGGGGGGAGCCGGGGAGCTGTTTTTT | CASKGQGGAGELFF
TRBJ2-1 | TRBV27 | . | . | TGTGCCAGCAGTTTTAGCCAGGGTCTCTACAATGAGCAGTTCTTC | CASSFSQGLYNEQFF
TRBJ1-3 | TRBV11-2 | once | TRBD1 | TGTGCCAGCAGCCGACAGGGTGCTGGAAACACCATATATTTT | CASSRQGAGNTIYF
TRBJ1-1 | TRBV19 | once | . | TGTGCCAGTAGTGTTGACAGCTTGAACACTGAAGCTTTCTTT | CASSVDSLNTEAFF
TRBJ2-2 | TRBV5-1 | few | . | TGCGCCAGCAGCGCCCGACAGGTTAACACCGGGGAGCTGTTTTTT | CASSARQVNTGELFF
TRBJ1-5 | TRBV10-3 | . | . | TGTGCCATCAGTGAGTCACCAGGGAAGGATCAGCCCCAGCATTTT | CAISESPGKDQPQHF
TRBJ1-5 | TRBV15 | . | . | TGTGCCACCAGCAGAGATCCGGGCAGGGCTGAACAGCCCCAGCATTTT | CATSRDPGRAEQPQHF
TRBJ2-7 | TRBV18 | . | TRBD1 | TGTGCCAGCTCACCAGGGACAGGGATCAACGAGCAGTACTTC | CASSPGTGINEQYF
TRBJ2-3 | TRBV5-1 | . | TRBD2 | TGCGCCAGCAGCGCGCGCGGACTAGACCCGACAGATACGCAGTATTTT | CASSARGLDPTDTQYF
TRBJ1-5 | TRBV19 | . | . | TGTGCCAGTAGTATTCTGGAGAAGCCCCAGCATTTT | CASSILEKPQHF
TRBJ1-2 | TRBV5-6 | . | TRBD1 | TGTGCCAGCATGACAGGGGGCCATGATGGCTACACCTTC | CASMTGGHDGYTF
TRBJ2-7 | TRBV29-1 | . | . | TGCAGCGTTTTAACGGACAGCTCCTACGAGCAGTACTTC | CSVLTDSSYEQYF
TRBJ2-7 | TRBV15 | . | TRBD1 | TGTGCCACCAGCAGAGTGACAGGGGTGGACGAGCAGTACTTC | CATSRVTGVDEQYF
TRBJ2-7 | TRBV5-4 | . | . | TGTGCCAGCAGCTTGACTGGGGGCAGCTCCTACGAGCAGTACTTC | CASSLTGGSSYEQYF
TRBJ1-6 | TRBV15 | . | . | TGTGCCACCAGCAGGGCCACGCCCGCCCTCTCACCCCTCCACTTT | CATSRATPALSPLHF
TRBJ1-1 | TRBV7-2 | . | . | TGTGCCAGCAGCTTTCGGAGAGACACTGAAGCTTTCTTT | CASSFRRDTEAFF
TRBJ2-2 | TRBV5-1 | . | . | TGCGCCAGCAGCCCCGGACAAAACACCGGGGAGCTGTTTTTT | CASSPGQNTGELFF
TRBJ1-1 | TRBV19 | . | . | TGTGCCAGTAGCTCGCGGGACACTGAAGCTTTCTTT | CASSSRDTEAFF